These 17 T cell receptor beta chains were all obtained from the same sample, sequenced in a study of shared clonotypes between healthy human individuals. Profiled with immunoSEQ multiplex PCR; TCRdb holds only in-frame clones, not every one. The top ten clones hold about 1.6% of a sample with roughly 2,000,000 clones, over 85% of them seen once. CD45RO-negative cells were positively selected for CCR7, leaving out terminally differentiated effector memory CD45RA+ cells. The sequencing sample was made of naive CD8+ T cells from PBMCs. All receptors derive from a man between 18 and 35 years old in good health. Some clones in this sample may be carry-over from other donors' samples.

The V call is TRBV27, the J call TRBJ2-5; no reliable D call. The CDR3 covers 14 residues. CDR1 MNHEY and CDR2 SMNVEV come from the germline V gene (reference sequence). Trimming shortened V by 3 bases and J by 5 bases, and 13 bases separated the two germline ends. This CDR3 reads CASSLVRLGETQYF. CDR3 in DNA: TGTGCCAGCAGTTTGGTGAGGTTAGGGGAGACCCAGTACTTC.

The rearrangement joins TRBV11-2 to TRBJ2-3; 10 nucleotides align to TRBD2. The CDR3 spans 15 residues. Looked up from germline, CDR1 is SGHAT and CDR2 is FQNNGV. Germline trimming cut 2 bases from V and 4 bases from J; bases unmatched to any gene: 3. The CDR3 nucleotides are TGTGCCAGCAGCTTACTAGCGGGAGACTCAGATACGCAGTATTTT. This codes for CASSLLAGDSDTQYF.

The chain carries TRBV27 and TRBJ2-3; 7 nucleotides match TRBD1. V lost 9 bases to trimming and J lost 1 base; unmatched junction nucleotides: 7. This CDR3 region has 14 residues. Germline assignment: CDR1 MNHEY and CDR2 SMNVEV (reference sequence). The CDR3 coding sequence is TGTGCCAGGGCACAGGGGTGGCGCACAGATACGCAGTATTTT. Amino acids: CARAQGWRTDTQYF.

The chain couples TRBV28 to TRBJ2-3; 10 bases line up with TRBD2. Per the germline V gene, CDR1 is MDHEN and CDR2 is SYDVKM. The CDR3 runs 15 residues. With 3 bases clipped from V and 5 bases from J, the junction kept 5 bases outside the gene matches. The CDR3 loop reads CASSFSGRIVDTQYF. In DNA, the CDR3 is TGTGCCAGCAGTTTTAGCGGGAGGATTGTAGATACGCAGTATTTT.

For this clone: At the DNA level, this CDR3 is encoded by other sequences in the same sample as well. The chain uses TRBV9 and TRBJ1-3; no reliable D call. The V end lost 0 bases, the J end lost 4 bases, and 8 bases lay between the germline ends. Per the germline V gene, CDR1 is SGDLS and CDR2 is YYNGEE. The CDR3 spans 14 residues. The CDR3 region has the DNA TGTGCCAGCAGCGTAGGGACCTCCGGAAACACCATATATTTT. Residues: CASSVGTSGNTIYF.

This clone was seen a handful of times. This clone may be a read error of a much larger clone one base away. The V gene is TRBV7-9, the J gene TRBJ2-2; no firm D call. Germline V gene data show CDR1 as SEHNR and CDR2 as FQNEAQ (reference sequence). V was pared by 5 bases and J by 4 bases, with 2 bases between. This CDR3 contains 11 residues. The CDR3 DNA is TGTGCCAGCAGCGTCACCGGGGAGCTGTTTTTT. Translated, it gives CASSVTGELFF.

V gene TRBV29-1 combines with J gene TRBJ2-1; TRBD2 might be the D (5 bases). V shed 4 bases and J shed 7 bases, with 11 bases lying between them. CDR3 length: 12 residues. From germline, CDR1 is SQVTM and CDR2 ANQGSEA. The CDR3 is CSVVTGMNEQFF. The CDR3 DNA is TGCAGCGTTGTAACGGGGATGAATGAGCAGTTCTTC.

The chain joins TRBV6-1 to TRBJ1-2; D may be TRBD1 (5 bases). V lost 2 bases and J 4 bases, leaving 11 bases between the germline ends. The CDR3 is 14 residues long. Germline CDR1 reads MNHNS; CDR2 reads SASEGT. Here the CDR3 reads CASSETQGGYGYTF. The CDR3 DNA follows: TGTGCCAGCAGTGAAACCCAGGGCGGCTATGGCTACACCTTC.

The chain recombines TRBV28 with TRBJ2-7; D may be TRBD1 (5 bases). Trimming cost V 3 bases and J 0 bases, with 12 bases left between them. Germline CDR1 MDHEN, CDR2 SYDVKM. This CDR3 is built from 15 residues. CDR3 protein: CASSFRGTPSYEQYF. The CDR3 coding sequence is TGTGCCAGCAGTTTTAGGGGAACTCCCTCCTACGAGCAGTACTTC. Combining the CDR3 with reference TRBV28 and TRBJ2-7 gives the whole variable domain DVKVTQSSRYLVKRTGEKVFLECVQDMDHENMFWYRQDPGLGLRLIYFSYDVKMKEKGDIPEGYSVSREKKERFSLILESASTNQTSMYLCASSFRGTPSYEQYFGPGTRLTVT.

The sample holds a few counts of this clone. The chain is built from TRBV9 and TRBJ1-1; D not certain. Germline V gives CDR1 SGDLS, CDR2 YYNGEE. This CDR3 has 12 amino acids. V was cut by 4 bases and J by 5 bases, with 9 bases left in between. In DNA form, the CDR3 reads TGTGCCAGCAGCCTCGGCCTGACTGAAGCTTTCTTT. Translating it yields CASSLGLTEAFF.

The genes are TRBV4-1 and TRBJ2-7; D gene ambiguous. Per the germline V gene, CDR1 is MGHRA and CDR2 is YSYEKL. Trimming took off 3 bases at V and 3 bases at J, with 12 bases between the two ends. CDR3 length: 14 amino acids. The CDR3 here is CASSHERFYYEQYF. The CDR3 DNA sequence: TGCGCCAGCAGCCATGAGCGATTTTACTACGAGCAGTACTTC.

This clone was seen more than once but under ten times. The CDR3 is CASSYVPSAGELFF. CDR3 in DNA: TGTGCCAGCAGTTATGTCCCTAGCGCAGGGGAGCTGTTTTTT. The genes are TRBV6-5 and TRBJ2-2, with D tentatively TRBD2 (6 bases). Trimming took off 3 bases at V and 8 bases at J, with 13 bases between the two ends. Germline CDR1 and CDR2: MNHEY and SVGAGI. The CDR3 covers 14 residues.

V usage is TRBV7-2 and J usage is TRBJ2-3, with D maybe TRBD1 (6 bases). The V gene lost 3 bases and the J gene lost 8 bases, with 9 bases spanning the gap. Germline CDR1 and CDR2: SGHTA and FQGNSA. The CDR3 is 12 amino acids. The CDR3 loop reads CASSLRGGTQYF. For the CDR3, the DNA is TGTGCCAGCAGCTTGAGAGGGGGTACGCAGTATTTT.

V and J are TRBV30 and TRBJ2-2, with D unclear. V lost 4 bases and J 1 base, leaving 10 bases between the germline ends. Germline V gene lookup returns CDR1 GTSNPN and CDR2 SVGIG (reference sequence). The CDR3 length is 14 residues. CDR3 sequence reads: CAWTMAGNTGELFF. CDR3 DNA: TGTGCCTGGACAATGGCTGGGAACACCGGGGAGCTGTTTTTT.

The rearrangement links TRBV7-9 to TRBJ2-5; D unresolved. Germline values: CDR1 SEHNR, CDR2 FQNEAQ (reference sequence). V gave up 5 bases and J gave up 7 bases, with 11 bases separating them. The CDR3 has 12 amino acids. The CDR3 is CASSPPRGTQYF. CDR3 bases: TGTGCCAGCAGCCCGCCCCGCGGGACCCAGTACTTC.

The chain combines TRBV6-5 with TRBJ2-1; D not resolved. Trimming removed 6 bases at V and 6 bases at J, with 15 bases between. The germline gives CDR1 MNHEY, CDR2 SVGAGI. This CDR3 has 14 amino acids. CDR3 DNA sequence: TGTGCCAGCAGCACCGGTGGTGGCCCCAATGAGCAGTTCTTC. Amino acid sequence: CASSTGGGPNEQFF.

This chain connects TRBV6-4 to TRBJ1-3; possible D gene TRBD1, 5 bases. Trimming took 2 bases from V and 0 from J, leaving 11 bases between them. The CDR3 runs to 16 residues. CDR1 and CDR2 from the germline V gene are MRHNA and SNTAGT. This CDR3 reads CASSDRRESSGNTIYF. As DNA, the CDR3 is TGTGCCAGCAGTGACCGCAGGGAAAGCTCTGGAAACACCATATATTTT.